A single sample is the source of the 24 T cell receptor beta chains below, sequenced in a study of T cells after yellow fever vaccination. TCRdb re-called the 5' RACE reads with MiXCR, one entry per CDR3 protein. The data show 300,000 to 350,000 distinct CDR3 sequences, with around 4.4% seen just once and roughly 21% held by the top ten. The sequencing here drew on PBMCs, taken 15 days after the yellow fever booster vaccination. Every receptor here comes from a man between 18 and 29 years old who received the YFV17D yellow fever vaccine.

This clonotype was seen more than once but under ten times. This chain joins TRBV4-1 and TRBJ2-1; 11 nucleotides agree with TRBD2. Germline CDR1 MGHRA, CDR2 YSYEKL. The CDR3 runs to 17 residues. V lost 4 bases to trimming and J lost 3 bases; unmatched junction nucleotides: 8. The chain's CDR3 is CASSRGLAGLYYNEQFF. The CDR3 nucleotides are TGCGCCAGCAGCCGAGGACTAGCGGGCCTTTACTACAATGAGCAGTTCTTC.

This clonotype appeared many times. This chain joins TRBV29-1 and TRBJ1-1, with D possibly TRBD1 on 5 matching bases. Trimming stripped 6 bases from V and 0 bases from J, with 17 bases between. CDR3 length: 15 residues. CDR1 and CDR2 (germline): SQVTM, ANQGSEA. CDR3 bases: TGCAGCGTCGGCCCCGGGTGGGGGATGAACACTGAAGCTTTCTTT. Its protein is CSVGPGWGMNTEAFF. The variable domain in full, completed from reference TRBV29-1 and TRBJ1-1, reads SAVISQKPSRDICQRGTSLTIQCQVDSQVTMMFWYRQQPGQSLTLIATANQGSEATYESGFVIDKFPISRPNLTFSTLTVSNMSPEDSSIYLCSVGPGWGMNTEAFFGQGTRLTVV.

CDR3 nucleotide sequence: TGCAGTGCTAGTACTCCTACATGGCGAGTGCAGTACGTC. This translates into CSASTPTWRVQYV. V gene TRBV20-1 combines with J gene TRBJ2-7; no clear D. V lost 3 bases to trimming and J lost 9 bases, with 18 bases between them. This CDR3 is 13 amino acids long. Germline V CDR1 and CDR2: DFQATT, SNEGSKA (reference sequence).

The chain is built from TRBV5-4 and TRBJ2-5, with D maybe TRBD2 (6 bases). Trimming shortened V by 0 bases and J by 3 bases, and 12 bases separated the two germline ends. The CDR3 covers 15 residues. The germline V gene encodes CDR1 SGHNT and CDR2 YYREEE (reference sequence). Here the CDR3 DNA reads TGTGCCAGCAGCTTGGCCGTGGCTAGCGAAGAGACCCAGTACTTC. This translates into CASSLAVASEETQYF.

This clonotype was seen ten or more times. The gene calls are TRBV5-1 and TRBJ2-3, with D perhaps TRBD1 (6 bases). This CDR3 region has 14 residues. Germline-derived CDR1 and CDR2 are SGHRS and YFSETQ. Deletions cut 2 bases from V and 4 bases from J, with 11 bases between. The CDR3 nucleotides are TGCGCCAGCAGCTTACGGACAGCAGCAGATACGCAGTATTTT. This gives the protein CASSLRTAADTQYF.

The chain carries TRBV3-1 and TRBJ2-1; D is perhaps TRBD2 (5 bases). Germline V CDR1 and CDR2: LGHDT, YNNKEL (reference sequence). The V end lost 1 base, the J end lost 3 bases, and 10 bases lay between the germline ends. The CDR3 consists of 15 residues. This chain's CDR3 is CASSQGAEVYNEQFF. CDR3 DNA: TGTGCCAGCAGCCAAGGAGCGGAGGTCTACAATGAGCAGTTCTTC.

This clonotype was observed a handful of times. The chain is built from TRBV18 and TRBJ1-3, with TRBD1 as a possible D gene (6 bases). Germline CDR1 and CDR2: KGHSH and LQKENI. Trimming stripped 2 bases from V and 0 bases from J, with 14 bases between. There are 17 residues in the CDR3. In DNA form, the CDR3 reads TGTGCCAGCTCACCAATGTATACAGGGCTCTCTGGAAACACCATATATTTT. It codes for CASSPMYTGLSGNTIYF.

The table lists this clonotype with many counts. The CDR3 DNA follows: TGCAGTGCTGGCGAGACTACGACGCGGGGGGCGCAGGAAGAGACCCAGTACTTC. Its translation: CSAGETTTRGAQEETQYF. The V and J genes are TRBV20-1 and TRBJ2-5; the match to TRBD2 covers 8 bases. V was pared by 5 bases and J by 3 bases, with 20 bases of the junction left unmatched. The CDR3 sequence is 18 residues long. From germline, CDR1 is DFQATT and CDR2 SNEGSKA (reference sequence).

V and J are TRBV5-1 and TRBJ2-1, with 13 bases fitting TRBD2. CDR1 SGHRS and CDR2 YFSETQ come from the germline V gene. V shed 5 bases, J shed 6 bases, and the junction held 11 bases outside the gene matches. The length of the CDR3 is 17 residues. The CDR3 sequence is CASSRIDGTSGVNEQFF. The CDR3, as DNA: TGCGCCAGCAGTCGTATAGACGGGACTAGCGGGGTCAATGAGCAGTTCTTC.

This clonotype was seen more than once but under ten times. The V gene is TRBV5-1, the J gene TRBJ1-2; D is unresolved. Trimming took off 6 bases at V and 1 base at J, with 13 bases between the two ends. There are 14 residues in the CDR3. CDR1 SGHRS and CDR2 YFSETQ come from the germline V gene. CDR3 nucleotides: TGCGCCAGCATGGACGGATATATTAACTATGGCTACACCTTC. Translation: CASMDGYINYGYTF. Looking up the rest from reference TRBV5-1 and TRBJ1-2 gives the full variable domain: KAGVTQTPRYLIKTRGQQVTLSCSPISGHRSVSWYQQTPGQGLQFLFEYFSETQRNKGNFPGRFSGRQFSNSRSEMNVSTLELGDSALYLCASMDGYINYGYTFGSGTRLTVV.

This clonotype was seen at least ten times. The chain has TRBV6-1 and TRBJ1-6; D is ambiguous. Germline V gene data show CDR1 as MNHNS and CDR2 as SASEGT. Trimming pared 7 bases from V and 9 bases from J, leaving 13 bases between. The CDR3 is made up of 13 amino acids. The CDR3 here is CASTHSSLSPLHF. In DNA, the CDR3 is TGTGCCAGCACGCATTCCAGCCTTTCACCCCTCCACTTT.

This clonotype showed up many times. The chain recombines TRBV5-1 with TRBJ1-1, with D unresolved. The V end lost 0 bases, the J end lost 10 bases, and 10 bases lay between the germline ends. Germline V gives CDR1 SGHRS, CDR2 YFSETQ. CDR3 length equals 12 residues. The CDR3 spells CASSLEGVGAFF. The CDR3 coding sequence is TGCGCCAGCAGCTTGGAGGGTGTCGGAGCTTTCTTT.

This clonotype was seen at least ten times. This chain links TRBV7-6 with TRBJ2-1; possibly TRBD1 or TRBD2 for D (5 bases each). Trimming shortened V by 5 bases and J by 8 bases, and 16 bases separated the two germline ends. CDR1 is SGHVS and CDR2 is FNYEAQ in the germline V gene. The CDR3 contains 14 residues. This CDR3 reads CASSEAGANYEQFF. The CDR3 DNA sequence: TGTGCCAGCAGCGAGGCCGGGGCCAACTATGAGCAGTTCTTC.

This chain links TRBV4-1 with TRBJ2-1; D not resolved. The CDR3 runs to 13 residues. Germline V gene lookup returns CDR1 MGHRA and CDR2 YSYEKL. V was pared by 0 bases and J by 11 bases, with 11 bases between. The CDR3 region has the DNA TGCGCCAGCAGCCAAGAGTGGCAGACCAAGCAGTTCTTC. This translates into CASSQEWQTKQFF.

This clonotype showed up many times. The rearrangement links TRBV5-1 to TRBJ2-3, with D possibly being TRBD1 (5 bases). The germline CDR1 and CDR2 sequences are SGHRS and YFSETQ. The CDR3 runs 14 residues. With 1 base removed from V and 5 bases from J, the gap between germline ends came to 11 bases. The CDR3 region has the DNA TGCGCCAGCAGCTTGAGTGGGGCGGAAGATACGCAGTATTTT. It yields the protein CASSLSGAEDTQYF. Full variable domain (missing parts from reference TRBV5-1 and TRBJ2-3): KAGVTQTPRYLIKTRGQQVTLSCSPISGHRSVSWYQQTPGQGLQFLFEYFSETQRNKGNFPGRFSGRQFSNSRSEMNVSTLELGDSALYLCASSLSGAEDTQYFGPGTRLTVL.

The sample holds many counts of this clonotype. The chain links TRBV4-1 to TRBJ1-1, with TRBD1 identical over 8 bases. This CDR3 region has 15 residues. CDR1 is MGHRA and CDR2 is YSYEKL in the germline V gene. Trimming cost V 3 bases and J 1 base; bases outside gene matches: 4. CDR3 sequence reads: CASSHAGTGNTEAFF. The CDR3 DNA reads TGCGCCAGCAGCCATGCCGGGACAGGGAACACTGAAGCTTTCTTT.

This clonotype was observed a handful of times. The V gene is TRBV28, the J gene TRBJ2-2; D could derive from TRBD1 or TRBD2 (5 bases each). Germline V gene sequence: CDR1 MDHEN, CDR2 SYDVKM. This CDR3 comprises 16 residues. Trimming shortened V by 6 bases and J by 6 bases, and 20 bases separated the two germline ends. The CDR3 region is CASSLGLGKGPGELFF. CDR3 bases: TGTGCCAGCAGCCTCGGTCTGGGGAAGGGACCCGGGGAGCTGTTTTTT.

The genes are TRBV5-6 and TRBJ1-2; no clear D gene. Trimming removed 0 bases from V and 0 bases from J, with 9 bases in between. This CDR3 has 15 amino acids. Germline CDR1 and CDR2: SGHDT and YYEEEE. The DNA for the CDR3 is TGTGCCAGCAGCTTGGCAGGAGTCTCTAACTATGGCTACACCTTC. It encodes CASSLAGVSNYGYTF.

The V and J genes are TRBV3-1 and TRBJ2-1, with no clear D. The germline gives CDR1 LGHDT, CDR2 YNNKEL (reference sequence). The CDR3 consists of 16 residues. V lost 0 bases and J lost 7, with 16 bases in between. CDR3 nucleotides: TGTGCCAGCAGCCAAGAGGCCCCCAATCGACGGAATGAGCAGTTCTTC. Amino acids: CASSQEAPNRRNEQFF.

This clonotype was seen ten or more times. The chain uses TRBV6-2 or TRBV6-3 and TRBJ2-1; D may be TRBD1 (6 bases). CDR3 length equals 15 residues. Germline loops: CDR1 MNHEY, CDR2 SVGEGT. V lost 6 bases and J lost 1, with 13 bases in between. The CDR3, as DNA: TGTGCCAGCAGGAACAGGGTGTGGTCCTACAATGAGCAGTTCTTC. Its protein product is CASRNRVWSYNEQFF.

This clonotype showed up many times. The rearrangement joins TRBV4-3 to TRBJ2-6; D unclear. The V end lost 1 base, the J end lost 4 bases, and 11 bases lay between the germline ends. CDR1 and CDR2 (germline): LGHNA, YSLEER. CDR3 length equals 16 residues. The CDR3 bases are TGCGCCAGCAGCCAAGGGACCGCCCCAGGGGCCAACGTCCTGACTTTC. Translated: CASSQGTAPGANVLTF.

The chain uses TRBV5-5 and TRBJ2-7; 14 bases agree with TRBD2. Germline CDR1 SGHKS, CDR2 YYEKEE (reference sequence). The CDR3 extends over 18 amino acids. Trimming cost V 4 bases and J 0 bases; bases outside gene matches: 9. CDR3 in DNA: TGTGCCAGCAGCCCCTCGGGACTAGCGGGGGAGATCTCCTACGAGCAGTACTTC. Translating it yields CASSPSGLAGEISYEQYF. The full variable domain, in which reference TRBV5-5 and TRBJ2-7 provide the parts outside the CDR3, is DAGVTQSPTHLIKTRGQQVTLRCSPISGHKSVSWYQQVLGQGPQFIFQYYEKEERGRGNFPDRFSARQFPNYSSELNVNALLLGDSALYLCASSPSGLAGEISYEQYFGPGTRLTVT.

Regarding this clonotype: This may come from a read error, since a much larger clone is one base off. This chain uses TRBV20-1 with TRBJ2-3, with D tentatively TRBD2 (6 bases). V gave up 4 bases and J gave up 5 bases, with 16 bases separating them. Germline V gene sequence: CDR1 DFQATT, CDR2 SNEGSKA (reference sequence). The CDR3 contains 14 residues. The CDR3 nucleotides read TGCAGTGCTATGAGCGGGTGGGCTGGAGATACGCAGTATTTT. It yields the protein CSAMSGWAGDTQYF.

This clonotype has ten or more counts. V and J are TRBV6-5 and TRBJ2-5; no definite D call. V was pared by 4 bases and J by 2 bases, with 11 bases between. Germline-derived CDR1 and CDR2 are MNHEY and SVGAGI. The CDR3 covers 14 residues. The CDR3, as DNA: TGTGCCAGCAGTTCCAAGTTTATGCAAGAGACCCAGTACTTC. Encoded protein: CASSSKFMQETQYF.